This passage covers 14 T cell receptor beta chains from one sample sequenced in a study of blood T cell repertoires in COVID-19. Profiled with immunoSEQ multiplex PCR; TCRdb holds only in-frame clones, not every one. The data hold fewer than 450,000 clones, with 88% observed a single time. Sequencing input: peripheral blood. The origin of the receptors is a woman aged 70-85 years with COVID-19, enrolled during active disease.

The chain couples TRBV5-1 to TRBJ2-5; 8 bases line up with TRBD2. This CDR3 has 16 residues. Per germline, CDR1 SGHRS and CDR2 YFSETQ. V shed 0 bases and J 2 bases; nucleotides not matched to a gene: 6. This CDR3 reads CASSLAGLAGQETQYF. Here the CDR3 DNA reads TGCGCCAGCAGCTTGGCCGGGTTAGCGGGACAAGAGACCCAGTACTTC.

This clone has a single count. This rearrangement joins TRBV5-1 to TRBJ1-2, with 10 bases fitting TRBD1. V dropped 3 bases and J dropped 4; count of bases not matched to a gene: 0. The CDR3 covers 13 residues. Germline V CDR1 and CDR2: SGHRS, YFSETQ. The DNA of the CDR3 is TGCGCCAGCAGCTGGGACAGGGGCTATGGCTACACCTTC. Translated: CASSWDRGYGYTF.

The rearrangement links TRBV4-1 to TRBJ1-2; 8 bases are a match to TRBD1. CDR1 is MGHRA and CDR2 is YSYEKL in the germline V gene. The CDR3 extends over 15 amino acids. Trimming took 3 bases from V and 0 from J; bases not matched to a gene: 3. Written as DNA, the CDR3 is TGCGCCAGCAGCCACCTACAGGGGGCTAACTATGGCTACACCTTC. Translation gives CASSHLQGANYGYTF.

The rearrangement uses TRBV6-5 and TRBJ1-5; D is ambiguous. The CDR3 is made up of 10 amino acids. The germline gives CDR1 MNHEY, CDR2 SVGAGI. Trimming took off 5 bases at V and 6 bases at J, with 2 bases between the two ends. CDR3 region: CASSRQPQHF. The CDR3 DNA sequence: TGTGCCAGCAGTCGTCAGCCCCAGCATTTT.

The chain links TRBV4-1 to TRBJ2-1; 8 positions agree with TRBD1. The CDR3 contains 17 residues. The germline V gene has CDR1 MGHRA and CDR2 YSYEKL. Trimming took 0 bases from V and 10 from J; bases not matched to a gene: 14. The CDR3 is CASSQDPQGTGLGEQFF. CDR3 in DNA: TGCGCCAGCAGCCAAGATCCTCAGGGGACAGGTTTGGGAGAGCAGTTCTTC.

The CDR3 region is CASSQARPGQGNTGELFF. In nucleotides, the CDR3 is TGTGCCAGCAGCCAGGCGAGACCGGGACAGGGGAACACCGGGGAGCTGTTTTTT. The rearrangement uses TRBV3-1 (or the pseudogene TRBV3-2) and TRBJ2-2; 9 nucleotides match TRBD1. The CDR3 spans 18 residues. V shed 3 bases and J 1 base; nucleotides not matched to a gene: 9. Germline CDR1 LGHDT, CDR2 YNNKEL (reference sequence).

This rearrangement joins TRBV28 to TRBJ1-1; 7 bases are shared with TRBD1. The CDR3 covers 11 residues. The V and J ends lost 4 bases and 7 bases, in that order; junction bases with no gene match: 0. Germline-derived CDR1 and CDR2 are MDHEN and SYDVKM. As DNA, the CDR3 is TGTGCCAGCAGTTACAGGGGTGAAGCTTTCTTT. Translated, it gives CASSYRGEAFF.

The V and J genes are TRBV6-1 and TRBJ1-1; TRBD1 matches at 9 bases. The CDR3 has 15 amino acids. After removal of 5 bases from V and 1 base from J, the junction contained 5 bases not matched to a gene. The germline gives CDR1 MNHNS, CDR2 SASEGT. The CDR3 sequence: CASSKDRGWNTEAFF. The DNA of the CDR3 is TGTGCCAGCAGTAAGGACAGGGGATGGAACACTGAAGCTTTCTTT.

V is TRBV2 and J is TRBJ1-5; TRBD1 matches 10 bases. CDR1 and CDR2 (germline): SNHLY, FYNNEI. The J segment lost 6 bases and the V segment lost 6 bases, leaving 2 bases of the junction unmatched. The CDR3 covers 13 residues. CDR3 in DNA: TGTGCCAGCAGCGACAGGGGGCGTCAGCCCCAGCATTTT. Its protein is CASSDRGRQPQHF.

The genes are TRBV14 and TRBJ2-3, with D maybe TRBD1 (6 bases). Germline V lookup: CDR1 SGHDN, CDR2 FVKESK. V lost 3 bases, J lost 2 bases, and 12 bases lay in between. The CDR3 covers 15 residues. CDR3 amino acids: CASSHGTLATDTQYF. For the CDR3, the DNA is TGTGCCAGCAGCCACGGGACATTGGCCACAGATACGCAGTATTTT.

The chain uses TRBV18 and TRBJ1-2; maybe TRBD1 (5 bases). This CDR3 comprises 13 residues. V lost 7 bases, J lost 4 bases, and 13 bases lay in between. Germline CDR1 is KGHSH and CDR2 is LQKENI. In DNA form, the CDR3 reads TGTGCCAGCTGGGGGGAACCACTCTATGGCTACACCTTC. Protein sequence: CASWGEPLYGYTF.

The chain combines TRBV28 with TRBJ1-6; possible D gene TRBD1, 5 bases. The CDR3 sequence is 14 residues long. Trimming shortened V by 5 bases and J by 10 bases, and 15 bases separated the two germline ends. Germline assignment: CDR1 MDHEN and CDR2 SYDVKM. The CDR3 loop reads CASSPGLSTSPLHF. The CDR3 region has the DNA TGTGCCAGCAGTCCGGGACTATCAACGTCACCCCTCCACTTT.

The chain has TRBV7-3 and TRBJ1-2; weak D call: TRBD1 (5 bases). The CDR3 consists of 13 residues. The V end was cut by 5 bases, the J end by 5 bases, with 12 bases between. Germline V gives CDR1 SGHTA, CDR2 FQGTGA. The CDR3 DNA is TGTGCCAGCAGCCTTACAGGCTTTTATGGCTACACCTTC. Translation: CASSLTGFYGYTF. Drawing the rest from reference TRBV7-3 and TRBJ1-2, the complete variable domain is GAGVSQTPSNKVTEKGKYVELRCDPISGHTALYWYRQSLGQGPEFLIYFQGTGAADDSGLPNDRFFAVRPEGSVSTLKIQRTERGDSAVYLCASSLTGFYGYTFGSGTRLTVV.

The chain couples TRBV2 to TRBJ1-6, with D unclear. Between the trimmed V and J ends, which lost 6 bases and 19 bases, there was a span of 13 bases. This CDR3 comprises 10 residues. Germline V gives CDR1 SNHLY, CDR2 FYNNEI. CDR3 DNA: TGTGCCAGCAGGGCGGGCGCGTTTCACTTT. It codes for CASRAGAFHF.